This T cell receptor (beta chain) was captured by sequencing in a study of graft-versus-host responses after intestinal transplantation. Overall study: Recipients were all induced with anti-thymocyte globulin, then given tacrolimus and steroids for about three years.

The trim removed 1 base at V and 4 bases at J, leaving 2 bases unmatched. The germline CDR1 and CDR2 sequences are SNHLY and FYNNEI. The CDR3 spans 16 residues. Findings and caveats of the study: High graft-versus-host to host-versus-graft clonal ratios were seen in allografts of patients with graft-donor T cell macrochimerism.

As to this clone: What it binds is unknown.

Some clones are missing from TCRdb's copy, which holds only in-frame ones; the method was immunoSEQ multiplex PCR. The sample has nearly 95,000 clones; just over 90% are singletons. This receptor was taken from a human donor who received an intestinal transplant. The sample in question was unstimulated CD8+ T cells sorted from spleen or lymph node cells, obtained before intestinal transplant. The chain carries TRBV2 and TRBJ1-5; 12 bases fit TRBD1. The CDR3 DNA reads as TGTGCCAGCAGTGAAGGGGGACAGGGGGCTAATCAGCCCCAGCATTTT. Amino acids: CASSEGGQGANQPQHF.